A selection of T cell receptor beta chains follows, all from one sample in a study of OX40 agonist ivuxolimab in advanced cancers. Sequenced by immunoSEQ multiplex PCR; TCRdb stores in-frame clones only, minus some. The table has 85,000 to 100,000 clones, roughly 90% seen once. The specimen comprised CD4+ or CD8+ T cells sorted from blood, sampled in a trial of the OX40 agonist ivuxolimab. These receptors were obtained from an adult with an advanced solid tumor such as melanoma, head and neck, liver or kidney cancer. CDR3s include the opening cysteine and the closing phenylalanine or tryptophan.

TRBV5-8	CASRQGFSGANVLTF
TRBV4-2	CASSQGTQGAGNTIYF
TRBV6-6	CASSYSQGTQPQHF
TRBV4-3	CASSQDGSGVYNEQFF
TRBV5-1	CASSLGRGANQPQHF
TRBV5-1	CASSRLLLDEQYF
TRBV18	CASSPPGRAGTEAFF
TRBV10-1	CASSDRGFGHNEQFF
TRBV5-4	CASSLEGSTGELFF
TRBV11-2	CASSPEGGTGNTIYF
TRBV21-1	CASSKVGGNRQETQYF
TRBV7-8	CASSLGVGYQPQHF
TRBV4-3	CASSRTYGGSRGLANEQFF
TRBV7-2	CASSLETRGNSPLHF
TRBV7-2	CASSWGLAGGQETQYF
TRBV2	CASSLTGSSYEQYF
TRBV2	CASRVFGGGNTEAFF
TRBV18	CASSPRTSLYNEQFF
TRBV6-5	CASSYSGGKAQETQYF
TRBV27	CASSLLGGTGSEQYF
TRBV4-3	CASSQAVGSGTNNEQFF
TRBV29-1	CSGRGGLGEQYF
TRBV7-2	CASSLARTGAGNNEQFF
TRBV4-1	CASSRRGSTGELFF
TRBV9	CASARSGRAGDTQYF
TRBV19	CASRSVGGSSGNTIYF
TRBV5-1	CASIDRDNQPQHF
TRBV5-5	CASSFPRQSKADTQYF
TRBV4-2	CASSGDQVSSYEQYF
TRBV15	CATSRDLLAQPYNEQFF
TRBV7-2	CASSLASGAGGPGDTQYF
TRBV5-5	CASSLSLTPEAFF
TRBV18	CASSWEGSTEAFF
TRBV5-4	CASSLGTGIDTQYF
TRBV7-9	CASNSLGGRLTEAFF
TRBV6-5	CASSYSGRAFF
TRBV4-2	CASSQDGRAGGYTF
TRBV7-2	CASSLGGTGSGEQYF
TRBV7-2	CASSLDSTGAGTRRRAQYF
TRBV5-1	CASSTNRGGRGNEQFF
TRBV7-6	CASSLVAGGPETQYF
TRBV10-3	CAISEGTSGYEQYF
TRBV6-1	CASSRDRGETQYF
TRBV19	CASSIFGRQGATEAFF
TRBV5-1	CASSYDRVEIYSNQPQHF
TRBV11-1	CASSLEPGSSYEQYF
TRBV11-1	CASSFRGLPTYTQYF
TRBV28	CASSPNPGQVTIF
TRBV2	CASRPDLGRGNIQYF
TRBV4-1	CASSQEGSGANVLTF
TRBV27	CASSRNGGNDEQFF
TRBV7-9	CASSLGTSGRTGNEQFF
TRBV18	CASSPRGTGNTGELFF
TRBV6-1	CASSEAVSGNTGELFF
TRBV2	CASSEEVRLQHF
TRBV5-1	CASSLVGETYNEQFF
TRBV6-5	CASSAGPSTEAFF